A single sample is the source of the 13 T cell receptor beta chains below, sequenced in a study of naive and memory T cell subsets. An equimolar mix of two oligonucleotides served as the beta constant-region primer for TRBC1 and TRBC2. The ligated cDNA underwent four PCR rounds using SP2 and nested alpha and beta constant-region primers. TCRdb reprocessed the UMI-ligation and nested PCR reads via MiXCR and lists one record per CDR3 protein. The profile shows 85,000 or so distinct CDR3 sequences, around 9% of them singletons. Sequencing was done on a sample of naive CD8+ T cells from blood. All receptors derive from a human donor in good health.

This clonotype was seen at least ten times. The chain joins TRBV29-1 to TRBJ1-2, with D unclear. V dropped 3 bases and J dropped 3 bases, with 14 bases sitting between them. This CDR3 is 14 amino acids long. Germline V CDR1 and CDR2: SQVTM, ANQGSEA. The CDR3 DNA follows: TGCAGCGTTGATTTTCAGGCATTCGACTATGGCTACACCTTC. It encodes CSVDFQAFDYGYTF.

This clonotype was seen at least ten times. The chain employs TRBV27 and TRBJ2-5, with D maybe TRBD2 (6 bases). The ends were cut back, 4 bases at V and 1 base at J, with 7 bases in the middle. Germline V CDR1 and CDR2: MNHEY, SMNVEV (reference sequence). The CDR3 runs 13 residues. The CDR3 DNA reads TGTGCCAGCAGTTGGAGGGCCCAAGAGACCCAGTACTTC. It translates to CASSWRAQETQYF.

There are a few counts of this clonotype. This rearrangement joins TRBV7-9 to TRBJ1-6; D is unclear. Germline CDR1 is SEHNR and CDR2 is FQNEAQ (reference sequence). The CDR3 extends over 16 amino acids. Deletions cut 2 bases from V and 0 bases from J, with 8 bases between. The CDR3 loop is CASSLQESSYNSPLHF. The CDR3 coding sequence is TGTGCCAGCAGCTTACAAGAGAGCTCCTATAATTCACCCCTCCACTTT.

There are many counts of this clonotype. The rearrangement joins TRBV29-1 to TRBJ2-7; D gene uncertain. V was pared by 5 bases and J by 7 bases, with 12 bases between. Per the germline V gene, CDR1 is SQVTM and CDR2 is ANQGSEA. This CDR3 is 11 amino acids long. The CDR3: CSVISSGEQYF. CDR3 DNA: TGCAGCGTTATTTCATCGGGTGAGCAGTACTTC.

This clonotype has ten or more counts. The CDR3, as DNA: TGTGCCAGCAGCCCTCAAATCGGAGGGGGCACAGATACGCAGTATTTT. This gives the protein CASSPQIGGGTDTQYF. This chain links TRBV11-1 with TRBJ2-3; D is possibly TRBD2 (6 bases). Germline V gene data show CDR1 as SGHAT and CDR2 as FQDESV (reference sequence). Trimming removed 5 bases from V and 1 base from J, with 16 bases in between. The CDR3 has 16 residues.

This clonotype has a handful of counts. In DNA form, the CDR3 reads TGTGCCAGCAGCTTACAATACACCGGGGAGCTGTTTTTT. Residues: CASSLQYTGELFF. The chain has TRBV7-8 and TRBJ2-2, with unresolved D. The CDR3 contains 13 residues. CDR1 SGHVS and CDR2 FQNEAQ come from the germline V gene. Trimming pared 2 bases from V and 3 bases from J, leaving 4 bases between.

The chain employs TRBV5-5 and TRBJ2-1; TRBD2 is a possible D gene (5 bases). From germline, CDR1 is SGHKS and CDR2 YYEKEE (reference sequence). There are 16 residues in the CDR3. The germline V and J ends were trimmed by 2 bases and 1 base, with 13 bases remaining between them. DNA of the CDR3: TGTGCCAGCAGCTTACCCAGAGCGGAATCCTACAATGAGCAGTTCTTC. This translates into CASSLPRAESYNEQFF.

This clonotype has more than one count but fewer than ten. This rearrangement joins TRBV27 to TRBJ2-1; weak D call: TRBD2 (6 bases). Trimming cost V 5 bases and J 0 bases, with 17 bases left between them. The length of the CDR3 is 17 residues. The germline V gene has CDR1 MNHEY and CDR2 SMNVEV (reference sequence). The CDR3 here is CASSPRLADSSYNEQFF. For the CDR3, the DNA is TGTGCCAGCAGTCCCCGGTTAGCGGATAGCTCCTACAATGAGCAGTTCTTC.

The rearrangement joins TRBV6-2 or TRBV6-3 to TRBJ2-1; D is ambiguous. The germline V and J ends were trimmed by 0 bases and 8 bases, with 8 bases remaining between them. The CDR3 consists of 13 residues. Looked up from germline, CDR1 is MNHEY and CDR2 is SVGEGT. CDR3 nucleotides: TGTGCCAGCAGTTACTCGATTCTCTATGAGCAGTTCTTC. Encoded protein: CASSYSILYEQFF.

The V call is TRBV4-1, the J call TRBJ2-2; D remains ambiguous. The germline V and J ends were trimmed by 4 bases and 6 bases, with 9 bases remaining between them. The CDR3 is 13 residues long. Germline CDR1 reads MGHRA; CDR2 reads YSYEKL. This CDR3 is CASSPKVAGELFF. CDR3 DNA: TGCGCCAGCAGCCCCAAAGTGGCCGGGGAGCTGTTTTTT.

Details on this clonotype: Being one base from a much bigger clone, this may be a read error. The genes are TRBV6-2 or TRBV6-3 and TRBJ2-5; D is unresolved. Germline V lookup: CDR1 MNHEY, CDR2 SVGEGT. V was pared by 0 bases and J by 2 bases, with 13 bases between. This CDR3 has 16 residues. The CDR3 region is CASSYSSTAPQETQYF. The CDR3 DNA reads TGTGCCAGCAGTTACTCGTCCACAGCACCGCAAGAGACCCAGTACTTC.

This clonotype was picked up a small number of times. The chain combines TRBV27 with TRBJ1-1, with a weak D call TRBD1 (6 bases). From germline, CDR1 is MNHEY and CDR2 SMNVEV (reference sequence). V lost 5 bases and J 4 bases, leaving 11 bases between the germline ends. CDR3 size: 13 residues. CDR3 in DNA: TGTGCCAGCAGTCTTCAGGGGTTCACTGAAGCTTTCTTT. It encodes CASSLQGFTEAFF.

The rearrangement links TRBV6-1 to TRBJ1-1; D remains unclear. This CDR3 has 14 amino acids. V was trimmed by 2 bases and J by 4 bases, leaving 11 bases between them. Germline CDR1 and CDR2: MNHNS and SASEGT. In DNA, the CDR3 is TGTGCCAGCAGTGAACGGGCCATCTTCACTGAAGCTTTCTTT. Translation: CASSERAIFTEAFF.